This T cell receptor (beta chain) emerged from a study of monozygotic twins with inflammatory bowel disease. General study points: Compared with healthy co-twins, IBD patients showed reduced TCRbeta repertoire diversity by inverse Simpson.

As regards this clonotype: The antigen is not known.

Following a re-call of the 5' RACE reads, TCRdb has one entry per CDR3 protein and lacks DNA. The sample's table shows around 400,000 distinct CDR3 sequences. The CDR3 length is 14 residues. Germline V CDR1 and CDR2: LGHDT, YNNKEL (reference sequence). Sequences were obtained from blood. This TCR came from a human donor with ulcerative colitis or Crohn's disease, or a healthy co-twin of an affected twin (not recorded which). The chain employs TRBV3-1 and TRBJ2-5; TCRdb picks TRBD1, but there is no DNA to check that call. The CDR3 is CASSHRQGQETQYF.